The sequence of this T cell receptor beta chain was determined in a study of CD8 T cells in ankylosing spondylitis. The table lists this clonotype with a few counts. Unmatched junction bases numbered 6, after V lost 7 bases and J lost 3 bases. The CDR3 runs 15 residues. One entry per CDR3 protein results from TCRdb running MiXCR on the 5' RACE reads. This table has some 270,000 distinct CDR3 sequences, 18% appearing once. The V call is TRBV12-3 or TRBV12-4, the J call TRBJ2-3; TRBD1 matches 11 bases. The material sequenced was blood, either unsorted or a sorted T cell fraction (not recorded which). This TCR derives from a male donor with ankylosing spondylitis or in good health (not recorded which). The CDR3 DNA follows: TGTGCCAGCACCCAGGGACAGGGGGGGACAGATACGCAGTATTTT. This sequence encodes CASTQGQGGTDTQYF.